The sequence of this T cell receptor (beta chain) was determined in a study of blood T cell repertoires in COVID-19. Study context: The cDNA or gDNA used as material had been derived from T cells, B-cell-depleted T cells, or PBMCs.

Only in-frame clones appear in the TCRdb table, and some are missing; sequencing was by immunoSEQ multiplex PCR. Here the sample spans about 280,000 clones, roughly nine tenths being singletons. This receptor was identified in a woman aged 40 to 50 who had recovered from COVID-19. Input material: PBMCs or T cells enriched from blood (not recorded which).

CDR3 residues: CASCGDYSNQPQHF. For the CDR3, the DNA is TGTGCCAGCTGCGGGGATTATAGCAATCAGCCCCAGCATTTT. This rearrangement joins TRBV2 to TRBJ1-5; no definite D call. The CDR3 spans 14 residues. Trimming cost V 8 bases and J 0 bases, with 11 bases left between them. Germline assignment: CDR1 SNHLY and CDR2 FYNNEI. The full variable domain, in which reference TRBV2 and TRBJ1-5 provide the parts outside the CDR3, is EPEVTQTPSHQVTQMGQEVILRCVPISNHLYFYWYRQILGQKVEFLVSFYNNEISEKSEIFDDQFSVERPDGSNFTLKIRSTKLEDSAMYFCASCGDYSNQPQHFGDGTRLSIL.